The subject of this entry is one T cell receptor beta chain. Per the authors' pipeline: Nucleated cell number was recorded as an estimate derived from reference gene primer amplification. Libraries were prepared by immunoSEQ multiplex PCR; TCRdb keeps only in-frame clonotypes and omits some of them. D and trimming were read from the DNA, whereas the V and J calls and clone size are those reported in that table. The data contain roughly 100,000 clones, about 86% of them singletons. This sample was taken from a study of blood T cell repertoires in COVID-19. The CDR3 has 14 amino acids. V gave up 6 bases and J gave up 8 bases; unmatched junction bases: 13. From germline, CDR1 is SGHNT and CDR2 YYREEE (reference sequence).

Material: peripheral blood. The chain employs TRBV5-4 and TRBJ1-2, with 7 bases that match TRBD1. The receptor comes from an elderly woman with acute or convalescent COVID-19. CDR3 sequence reads: CASTKPERGQGYTF. CDR3 in DNA: TGTGCCAGCACCAAACCAGAAAGGGGGCAGGGCTACACCTTC.